This T cell receptor (beta chain) is from a study of cytomegalovirus exposure and HLA in healthy donors. The primer mix had 60 Vbeta and 13 Jbeta primers. Some clones are missing from TCRdb's copy, which holds only in-frame ones; the method was immunoSEQ multiplex PCR. The sample includes roughly 190,000 clones, roughly 77% of them seen just once. V was cut by 1 base and J by 1 base, with 5 bases left in between. This CDR3 contains 14 residues. CDR1 and CDR2 (germline): SGHAT, FQNNGV. This clone has only one observation. The sequenced sample was PBMCs. The receptor comes from a man in his forties in good health and CMV-seropositive. J is TRBJ1-5 and V is TRBV11-2, with D hard to call. The CDR3 DNA follows: TGTGCCAGCAGCTTAGTCGGGAGCAATCAGCCCCAGCATTTT. This gives the protein CASSLVGSNQPQHF.